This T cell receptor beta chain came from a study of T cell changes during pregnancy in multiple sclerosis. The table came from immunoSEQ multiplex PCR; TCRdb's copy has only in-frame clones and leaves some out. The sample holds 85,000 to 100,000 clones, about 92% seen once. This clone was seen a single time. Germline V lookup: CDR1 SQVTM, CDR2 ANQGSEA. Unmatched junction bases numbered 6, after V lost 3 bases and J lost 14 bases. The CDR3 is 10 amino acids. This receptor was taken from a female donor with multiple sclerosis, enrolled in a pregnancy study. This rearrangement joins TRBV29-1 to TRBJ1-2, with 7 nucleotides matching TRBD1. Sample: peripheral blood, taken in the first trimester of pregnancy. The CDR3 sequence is CSVEYGTDTF. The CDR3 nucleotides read TGCAGCGTTGAGTACGGGACAGATACCTTC.